These T cell receptor beta chains were read from a single sample in a study of technical replicates of blood from several donors. TCRdb's table, derived via immunoSEQ multiplex PCR, lists solely in-frame clones and lacks some. The repertoire has around 74,000 clones, 65% to 90% of them found once; the top ten carry about 5.1%. Sequencing was carried out using PBMCs. These receptors all come from a human donor in good health. Some clones in this sample may be carry-over from other donors' samples. Both conserved end residues are part of each CDR3. The D gene is left open where the match is weak. Not every row has a clone size; where given, it reads once, few, many or a size class.

D gene | J gene | clone size | V gene | CDR3 DNA | CDR3 protein
. | TRBJ2-2 | . | TRBV9 | TGTGCCAGCAGCGCCAGGGTCGCGAACACCGGGGAGCTGTTTTTT | CASSARVANTGELFF
. | TRBJ2-2 | . | TRBV18 | TGTGCCAGCTCACCTAGAAACACCGGGGAGCTGTTTTTT | CASSPRNTGELFF
TRBD2 | TRBJ2-5 | . | TRBV4-1 | TGCGCCAGCAGCCCAATGGGGGGGGACCTCTCTATTGAGCAGTACTTC | CASSPMGGDLSIEQYF
. | TRBJ2-2 | . | TRBV7-2 | TGTGCCAGCAGGAGCTACAGGAACACCGGGGAGCTGTTTTTT | CASRSYRNTGELFF
. | TRBJ1-1 | . | TRBV29-1 | TGCAGCGTGAGGACAGATTTGAACACTGAAGCTTTCTTT | CSVRTDLNTEAFF
TRBD1 | TRBJ2-7 | . | TRBV6-5 | TGTGCCAGCAGTTACTCTGAGAGGGGGCCTTACGAGCAGTACTTC | CASSYSERGPYEQYF
. | TRBJ2-1 | . | TRBV7-9 | TGTGCCAGCAGCGGGGGGACGGAGAATGAGCAGTTCTTC | CASSGGTENEQFF
TRBD1 | TRBJ2-1 | . | TRBV5-5 | TGTGCCAGCAGCTTGGCCTCGGGTGCAGGGGGCGCCGATGAGCAGTTCTTC | CASSLASGAGGADEQFF
. | TRBJ2-1 | . | TRBV29-1 | TGCAGCCCAGTAGATACAGACTCCTACAATGAGCAGTTCTTC | CSPVDTDSYNEQFF
. | TRBJ2-3 | . | TRBV9 | TGTGCCAGCAGCGTAGGGGGCAGGGTGGGAGATACGCAGTATTTT | CASSVGGRVGDTQYF
. | TRBJ2-1 | . | TRBV4-3 | TGCGCCAGCAGCCTAGGGACTGCCCCCGACAATGAGCAGTTCTTC | CASSLGTAPDNEQFF
TRBD2 | TRBJ2-1 | . | TRBV14 | TGTGCCAGCAGGCATAGCGGGGCCTCCTACAATGAGCAGTTCTTC | CASRHSGASYNEQFF
. | TRBJ2-5 | . | TRBV7-8 | TGTGCCAGCAGCTTAGGTGTAGCGGAGACCCAGTACTTC | CASSLGVAETQYF
. | TRBJ2-7 | . | TRBV18 | TGTGCCAGCTCTCCTGAGGGCGGGGAGCAGTACTTC | CASSPEGGEQYF
. | TRBJ2-1 | . | TRBV27 | TGTGCCAGCAGTTTATCCTGGAGCTCCTACAATGAGCAGTTCTTC | CASSLSWSSYNEQFF
. | TRBJ2-7 | . | TRBV7-2 | TGTGCCAGCAGCAAATGGGCGTCCCCGTACGAGCAGTACTTC | CASSKWASPYEQYF
TRBD2 | TRBJ2-1 | . | TRBV5-1 | TGCGCCAGCAGCACGACTAGCGGGGGCCCTCACAATGAGCAGTTCTTC | CASSTTSGGPHNEQFF
. | TRBJ2-7 | . | TRBV6-1 | TGTGCCAGCAGTGAAGTTGGGGGGATCTCCGAGCAGTACTTC | CASSEVGGISEQYF
. | TRBJ2-3 | . | TRBV18 | TGTGCCAGCTCACAAAGCGGGAGCACAGATACGCAGTATTTT | CASSQSGSTDTQYF
TRBD2 | TRBJ2-2 | . | TRBV9 | TGTGCCAGCAGCGTAATTCCGGGGGGGCCCGGGGAGCTGTTTTTT | CASSVIPGGPGELFF
. | TRBJ1-2 | . | TRBV11-2 | TGTGCCAGCAGCTTAGATCTCGAAAGGGGTAGAGGCTACACCTTC | CASSLDLERGRGYTF
TRBD2 | TRBJ2-3 | once | TRBV9 | TGTGCCAGCAGCGCCGAGGGACTAGCGGGGGATTACACAGATACGCAGTATTTT | CASSAEGLAGDYTDTQYF
TRBD2 | TRBJ2-2 | . | TRBV27 | TGTGCCAGCAGTTGGGGGACTAGCGTCACCGGGGAGCTGTTTTTT | CASSWGTSVTGELFF
TRBD2 | TRBJ2-1 | . | TRBV11-2 | TGTGCCAGCAGCCATGAGACTAGCGGGAGGGGCGAGCAGTTCTTC | CASSHETSGRGEQFF
. | TRBJ2-5 | many | TRBV5-1 | TGCGCCAGCAGCTTGGGAGCGGGAGAGACCCAGTACTTC | CASSLGAGETQYF
. | TRBJ2-3 | . | TRBV7-2 | TGTGCCAGCAGCTTCCGGACTACCACAGATACGCAGTATTTT | CASSFRTTTDTQYF
. | TRBJ2-1 | . | TRBV14 | TGTGCCAGCAGCTCCCACCGGGACTTTAAATTCTACAATGAGCAGTTCTTC | CASSSHRDFKFYNEQFF
TRBD2 | TRBJ2-1 | . | TRBV10-1 | TGCGCCAGCAGTGAGTCAGGAGGGGATAGCGGGAGTAGCTATGAGCAGTTCTTC | CASSESGGDSGSSYEQFF
TRBD1 | TRBJ1-1 | . | TRBV29-1 | TGCAGCGTCGGGACAGGCGGCGGCACTGAAGCTTTCTTT | CSVGTGGGTEAFF
TRBD1 | TRBJ1-1 | . | TRBV7-2 | TGTGCCAGCAGCCCGGGACAGATGAACACTGAAGCTTTCTTT | CASSPGQMNTEAFF
. | TRBJ1-1 | . | TRBV2 | TGTGCCAGCCCGAAGGGACAAAAGACTGAAGCTTTCTTT | CASPKGQKTEAFF
TRBD1 | TRBJ2-7 | once | TRBV5-4 | TGTGCCAGCAGCCCCCCGGGACAGGGTGGCTACGAGCAGTACTTC | CASSPPGQGGYEQYF
. | TRBJ2-2 | . | TRBV6-5 | TGTGCCAGCAGCCGGACAGATTCTACCGGGGAGCTGTTTTTT | CASSRTDSTGELFF
TRBD2 | TRBJ2-7 | . | TRBV6-5 | TGTGCCAGCAGCGACCTCGGCGGGAGCTACGAGCAGTACTTC | CASSDLGGSYEQYF